This TCR beta chain was observed in a study of cytomegalovirus exposure and HLA in healthy donors. The study, taken as a whole, reports: The classifier was said to identify cytomegalovirus status with high specificity and sensitivity. Three of the chains that were CMV-associated were confirmed in vitro to be specific for CMV antigens.

The V end lost 2 bases, the J end lost 6 bases, and 18 bases lay between the germline ends. The CDR3 spans 16 residues. The germline CDR1 and CDR2 sequences are SGHKS and YYEKEE (reference sequence). Both 60 Vbeta primers and 13 Jbeta primers went into the PCR. Assay used: immunoSEQ multiplex PCR; TCRdb lists only in-frame clones, some missing. This sample has tens of thousands of clones, with around 81% found just once. As to this clone: The target antigen is unknown.

This sequence joins TRBV5-5 and TRBJ2-1; tentatively, D is TRBD2 (6 bases). The receptor was derived from a man between 35 and 55 years old in good health and CMV-seronegative. The sequenced sample consisted of PBMCs. The CDR3 spells CASSLGVSGRLNEQFF. In nucleotides, the CDR3 is TGTGCCAGCAGCTTAGGGGTTAGCGGTAGGCTCAATGAGCAGTTCTTC. The full variable domain, completed using reference TRBV5-5 and TRBJ2-1, is DAGVTQSPTHLIKTRGQQVTLRCSPISGHKSVSWYQQVLGQGPQFIFQYYEKEERGRGNFPDRFSARQFPNYSSELNVNALLLGDSALYLCASSLGVSGRLNEQFFGPGTRLTVL.